One TCR beta chain is described in this entry. Its antigen has not been determined. No quality values exist for individual bases; no much larger clone is one base distant. This entry comes from a study of blood T cell repertoires in COVID-19 (dated by TCRdb to about 2020). In terms of the full investigation: Samples from collaborators originated in the United States, Italy and Spain and spanned both the acute and convalescent phases of COVID-19. The prospective study material was composed of cDNA or gDNA derived from T cells, B-cell-depleted T cells, or PBMCs. The dataset comprised deeply sampled blood TCRbeta repertoires from subjects exposed to, actively infected with, or recovered from COVID-19. The repertoires were released in a freely available public database intended as a resource for research on the immune response to SARS-CoV-2. Samples came from the ongoing ImmuneRACE study (first 160 participants) plus 1,254 subjects from 6 global collaborators. The sample metadata nearly always contained a de-identified subject ID, COVID-19 status, age in years and sex. Where available, HLA class I and class II types were taken from metadata supplied by the sample provider and were not determined by assay-based typing.

TCRbeta CDR3 regions were amplified from genomic DNA by means of the immunoSEQ Assay, a bias-controlled multiplex PCR. Turning to the authors' computational methods: The number of nucleated cells in each sample was estimated by amplification of reference gene primers within the assay. Sequence reads were collapsed and filtered to measure the absolute abundance of every unique TCRbeta CDR3 rearrangement. For each sample, productive Simpson clonality was calculated by taking the square root of Simpson's diversity index across productive rearrangements. In its TCRdb copy, this immuneACCESS table keeps in-frame sequences only and misses some clones. Where compared with another copy, unresolved V genes explain less than half of these, and the others have no known cause. V, J and clone size reflect that table, while D and trimming were determined from the DNA. In all, the sample holds tens of thousands of clones, and about 90% of those were seen once. The ten largest clones take up 7.5% to 9.5% of the sample.

Each collaborating institution followed its own protocols to collect whole blood in K2EDTA tubes. For TCRbeta analysis, collaborator samples were shipped as frozen whole blood, as isolated PBMCs, or as DNA extracted from either sample type. Broad study findings and their caveats: How much clinical and demographic metadata was included differed by source and by participant, and the metadata was provided uncurated.

Taken from the germline V gene, the CDR1 and CDR2 loops are KGHSH and LQKENI. V loses 4 bases at its end and J loses 2 bases; junction bases beyond the gene matches: 7. The CDR3 spans 16 residues, from the cysteine through the phenylalanine. Only the CDR3 region is kept as DNA, spanning 48 bases read in frame from base 1. The receptor was derived from a woman aged 70-85 years with acute or convalescent COVID-19. The sample taken for sequencing was peripheral blood. In this chain, TRBV18 is recombined with TRBJ2-7; 11 bases in the middle match TRBD1. The DNA sequence is as follows: TGTGCCAGCTCACTGGACAGGGGGCCTGGGACCTACGAGCAGTACTTC. It encodes CASSLDRGPGTYEQYF. The variable domain in full, with residues beyond the CDR3 obtained from the reference TRBV18 and TRBJ2-7 genes, is NAGVMQNPRHLVRRRGQEARLRCSPMKGHSHVYWYRQLPEEGLKFMVYLQKENIIDESGMPKERFSAEFPKEGPSILRIQQVVRGDSAAYFCASSLDRGPGTYEQYFGPGTRLTVT.